The rows below give T cell receptor beta chains drawn from one sample of a study of T cells in Graves' hyperthyroidism and ophthalmopathy. TCRdb used MiXCR to reprocess the multiplex PCR reads, holding one entry per CDR3 protein. The sample contains roughly 710,000 distinct CDR3 sequences, 35% of which appear only once. Input material: blood. The receptors derive from a middle-aged woman with Graves' hyperthyroidism. Both conserved end residues are part of each CDR3. Not all rows give a size; the values are once, few, many and, for expanded clones, a class.

clone_size	j_call	v_call	cdr3_aa
many	TRBJ1-5	TRBV20-1	CSATTGEQPQHF
many	TRBJ2-5	TRBV6-5	CASSYSWTTETQYF
.	TRBJ2-3	TRBV10-1	CASSESGGTTDTQYF
.	TRBJ1-1	TRBV10-2	CASSRDSGRPLNTEAFF
many	TRBJ2-6	TRBV9	CASSDGTGSGANVLTF
.	TRBJ1-1	TRBV7-9	CASSVYRGLTEAFF
.	TRBJ2-3	TRBV19	CASSPGGVADTQYF
.	TRBJ2-5	TRBV29-1	CSVGLREGLGETQYF
few	TRBJ1-4	TRBV7-8	CASSLGGGLNEKLFF
.	TRBJ2-7	TRBV20-1	CSARFFTSGRASYEQYF
few	TRBJ2-5	TRBV24-1	CATSAGGTQYF
few	TRBJ2-3	TRBV7-9	CASGSFGVAADTQYF
many	TRBJ1-5	TRBV10-3	CAISEGGLNQPQHF
few	TRBJ2-5	TRBV10-1	CASSESRLAGETQYF
.	TRBJ1-1	TRBV12-5	CASGPRGKVVAFF
.	TRBJ2-7	TRBV28	CASSPLYRGREQYF
many	TRBJ1-2	TRBV9	CASSVAPMGGGYTF
many	TRBJ2-7	TRBV4-3	CASSQDRGSYEQYF
many	TRBJ2-5	TRBV4-1	CASSHPTTGGLRETQYF
many	TRBJ1-2	TRBV12-3/TRBV12-4	CASSLSRQPGYTF
.	TRBJ1-2	TRBV19	CASDGQVYGYTF
.	TRBJ1-2	TRBV28	CASRGEGYGGYTF
few	TRBJ2-5	TRBV28	CASSRLAGTSTQYF
many	TRBJ2-5	TRBV7-7	CASSPGLAEGETQYF
.	TRBJ2-5	TRBV10-1	CASSRGGGKETQYF
many	TRBJ1-5	TRBV20-1	CSAQGYGNQPQHF
many	TRBJ1-1	TRBV5-1	CASRWGGSMNTEAFF
.	TRBJ1-2	TRBV7-9	CASSFFFGADYGHTF
few	TRBJ1-3	TRBV20-1	CSCRDWTGRNTIYF
.	TRBJ2-5	TRBV28	CASSSRRGMTETQYF
.	TRBJ2-7	TRBV7-2	CASSPQEGYEQYF
.	.	TRBV20-1	CSARRTDNEQFF
few	TRBJ2-7	TRBV7-9	CASSQDLTGYHEQYF
few	TRBJ1-5	TRBV6-5	CASSHYGRGPNQPQHF
.	TRBJ2-5	TRBV20-1	CSARAGLAGEETQYF
few	TRBJ2-6	TRBV29-1	CSVPGGAGANVLTF
few	TRBJ1-2	TRBV28	CASSLSAYSSYGYTF
.	TRBJ1-3	TRBV6-1	CAALGRLSGNTIYF
few	TRBJ1-6	TRBV29-1	CSVDKSSPLHF
.	TRBJ2-3	TRBV4-1	CASSPTLFEDTQYF
.	TRBJ2-2	TRBV5-1	CASSQAWPSGELFF
.	.	TRBV7-2	CASSLGLGERVETQYF
.	TRBJ2-3	TRBV12-3/TRBV12-4	CASSTRDFQEYF
.	TRBJ1-5	TRBV6-1	CASQIFPDQPQHF
many	TRBJ1-2	TRBV19	CASSHRGISYTF
.	TRBJ2-7	TRBV7-9	CASSLAGGHEQYF
.	TRBJ1-4	TRBV6-1	CASSYSKGTTNEKLFF
.	TRBJ1-3	TRBV15	CATSSQGSSSGNTIYF
.	TRBJ2-3	TRBV24-1	CATSDPGSTDTQYF
.	TRBJ1-6	TRBV15	CATSRDFEVSLFGYNSPLHF
many	TRBJ2-5	TRBV10-3	CAISESGGLSFGETQYF
once	TRBJ1-1	TRBV29-1	CSVDPARGNTEAFF
many	TRBJ2-7	TRBV29-1	CSARDRGLSYEQYF
.	TRBJ1-1	TRBV6-2/TRBV6-3	CASSYSGGTAFMNTEAFF
.	TRBJ1-1	TRBV10-2	CASRAWAEAFF
few	TRBJ2-7	TRBV4-1	CASSQEAGVSYEQYF
many	TRBJ1-1	TRBV29-1	CSVRTNTEAFF
.	TRBJ2-5	TRBV11-2	CASSGGASGGGVTQYF
few	TRBJ2-5	TRBV7-2	CASSSGSGRVQETQYF